The clone carrying this TCR beta chain was observed at least ten times. The antigen is unknown. This entry is derived from a study of T cells in Graves' hyperthyroidism and ophthalmopathy. Study-wide results and limits: Most expanded thyroid clonotypes above 0.001 recurred in blood.

Hyperthyroidism had been newly diagnosed in patients aged 18 to 65, and its duration was under 2 months. Pregnant or lactating patients were excluded, as were those with uncontrolled infection or other autoimmune disease. Researchers took RNA transcripts and amplified the TCR beta CDR3 regions from them. When the TCR CDR3 underwent first-round RT-PCR, the HTBI primer set was used. MiXCR, run by TCRdb on the multiplex PCR reads, gives a single entry per CDR3 protein. Among about 560,000 distinct CDR3 sequences, over 15% were seen once, and the ten largest hold about 18%. Germline CDR1 is SEHNR and CDR2 is FQNEAQ (reference sequence). Trimming took 1 base from V and 6 from J; bases not matched to a gene: 5. The CDR3 runs to 15 residues.

This TCR was recovered from a woman aged 18-29 years with Graves' hyperthyroidism. The chain is built from TRBV7-9 and TRBJ1-4; 7 bases line up with TRBD1. The sequenced sample consisted of blood. The CDR3 sequence: CASSLEADRDEKLFF. CDR3 in DNA: TGTGCCAGCAGCTTAGAAGCCGACAGGGATGAAAAACTGTTTTTT.